A selection of T cell receptor beta chains follows, all from one sample in a study of blood T cell repertoires in COVID-19. TCRdb keeps only in-frame clones here, not all; method: immunoSEQ multiplex PCR. The sample records about 70,000 clones, 86% being singletons. The source material was peripheral blood. These receptors all stem from a man between 65 and 79 years old with active COVID-19. CDR3s include the opening cysteine and the closing phenylalanine or tryptophan. The order of the fields is CDR3 DNA, CDR3 protein, D gene, CDR3 length, V gene, J gene, clone size. A D gene is named only where the DNA matches it firmly. Clone size, where shown, is once, few, many, or a class for clones that have expanded.

TGTGCCAGCAGTTTACCCCGGGGGTATAGCAATCAGCCCCAGCATTTT	CASSLPRGYSNQPQHF	.	16	TRBV28	TRBJ1-5	.
TGTGCCAGCACCCAGGGGATGAGGGGGGGCTACACCTTC	CASTQGMRGGYTF	.	13	TRBV12-3/TRBV12-4	TRBJ1-2	.
TGTGCCAGCAGCCCCGGACAGGCCAACTATGGCTACACCTTC	CASSPGQANYGYTF	TRBD1	14	TRBV5-6	TRBJ1-2	.
TGCGCCAGCAGGAGCGGGAGCTCCTACGAGCAGTACTTC	CASRSGSSYEQYF	TRBD2	13	TRBV10-1	TRBJ2-7	.
TGCGCCAGCAACCCCGGGAGCTCCTATAATTCACCCCTCCACTTT	CASNPGSSYNSPLHF	.	15	TRBV5-1	TRBJ1-6	.
TGTGCCGGCAGTTACTCGGACAGGGGTTTGGAAGGCTACACCTTC	CAGSYSDRGLEGYTF	TRBD1	15	TRBV6-5	TRBJ1-2	.
TGTGCCAGCAGACCCCGGCAGGGGATCGACAATGAGCAGTTCTTC	CASRPRQGIDNEQFF	.	15	TRBV27	TRBJ2-1	.
TGTGCCAGCAGGCGGCTGGCGGGGCAGTACTTC	CASRRLAGQYF	.	11	TRBV3-1/TRBV3-2	TRBJ2-7	.
TGTGCCAGCAGCCAAGATACGTCGGGGACTAGCGGAGGGAGCTCCTACGAGCAGTACTTC	CASSQDTSGTSGGSSYEQYF	TRBD2	20	TRBV4-2	TRBJ2-7	.
TGTGCCAGCAGCCCCAGCTATGGCTACACCTTC	CASSPSYGYTF	.	11	TRBV5-8	TRBJ1-2	.
TGCGCCAGCAGCTTGGCGGCGGGATCTAGGGAAGCTTTCTTT	CASSLAAGSREAFF	.	14	TRBV5-1	TRBJ1-1	.
TGTGCCAGCACGAGGGGGAACACCCAAGAGACCCAGTACTTC	CASTRGNTQETQYF	.	14	TRBV2	TRBJ2-5	.
TGTGCCAGTAGTACCCAGGGCCCAAGGGCAGATACGCAGTATTTT	CASSTQGPRADTQYF	.	15	TRBV19	TRBJ2-3	.
TGTGCCAGCAGCTCCCGACTAGCGGGAGCGGCCGAGCAGTACTTC	CASSSRLAGAAEQYF	TRBD2	15	TRBV11-2	TRBJ2-7	few
TGTGCCACCGCGGGGGCGACCAACTATGGCTACACCTTC	CATAGATNYGYTF	.	13	TRBV2	TRBJ1-2	.
TGTGCCAGCAGCCCCACTAGCACCGGGGAGCTGTTTTTT	CASSPTSTGELFF	.	13	TRBV3-1/TRBV3-2	TRBJ2-2	.
TGTGCCAGCAGAGCCGGGACTAGCTCGGGTGAGCAGTTCTTC	CASRAGTSSGEQFF	TRBD2	14	TRBV2	TRBJ2-1	.
TGTGCCAGCAGTTTATCGGGCGCGGGCAAGGGAGGAATGAACACTGAAGCTTTCTTT	CASSLSGAGKGGMNTEAFF	.	19	TRBV27	TRBJ1-1	once
TGTGCCAGCAGTTTAGCCCGGGGACAGCCCCAGCATTTT	CASSLARGQPQHF	.	13	TRBV12-3/TRBV12-4	TRBJ1-5	.
TGTGCCAGCAGCCCCCAGGGGGGACGGGGGAGGTCCTACGAGCAGTACTTC	CASSPQGGRGRSYEQYF	.	17	TRBV4-2	TRBJ2-7	.
TGTGCCACCAGTGATTTGCTGTCCGCCGGGGAGCTGTTTTTT	CATSDLLSAGELFF	.	14	TRBV24-1	TRBJ2-2	few
TGTGCCAGCAGCTTAGATCGAACGGGACACCCGAGCACAGATACGCAGTATTTT	CASSLDRTGHPSTDTQYF	.	18	TRBV7-9	TRBJ2-3	.
TGCGCCAGCAGCCCGCAACTAGCGGGAGAGACCCAGTACTTC	CASSPQLAGETQYF	TRBD2	14	TRBV5-1	TRBJ2-5	.
TGTGCCAGTAGTATAGATCTGGGGACAGGGCGGGCCCCCAAAAACATTCAGTACTTC	CASSIDLGTGRAPKNIQYF	TRBD1	19	TRBV19	TRBJ2-4	.
TGTGCCAGCAGGCGACTAGCGAGCACAGATACGCAGTATTTT	CASRRLASTDTQYF	TRBD2	14	TRBV5-5	TRBJ2-3	.
TGTGCTAGTGGTTTTGGGGCCACCTATGGCTACACCTTC	CASGFGATYGYTF	.	13	TRBV12-5	TRBJ1-2	.
TGTGCCAGCACCTCGGGGGGCCCCACCAGCACAGATACGCAGTATTTT	CASTSGGPTSTDTQYF	.	16	TRBV5-4	TRBJ2-3	.
TGTGCCAGCAGCCCCCCCCTCGGACTAGCGGGCTCCAATGAGCAGTTCTTC	CASSPPLGLAGSNEQFF	TRBD2	17	TRBV7-3	TRBJ2-1	.
TGTGCCTGCCGGACATCCTACAATGAGCAGTTCTTC	CACRTSYNEQFF	.	12	TRBV6-6	TRBJ2-1	once
TGTGCCAGCAGTGAAGCCCCCGTTGAAGCTTTCTTT	CASSEAPVEAFF	.	12	TRBV6-1	TRBJ1-1	.
TGTGCCAGCAGCTTAGAGCGGGTCGGGGAGACCCAGTACTTC	CASSLERVGETQYF	.	14	TRBV7-2	TRBJ2-5	.
TGCGCCAGCAAGGTGGGGGGGCGAGGGGAGCAGTACTTC	CASKVGGRGEQYF	.	13	TRBV10-2	TRBJ2-7	.
TGTGCCAGCAGTGAAGGGCTAGCGGGAGGATTTGGTGAGCAGTTCTTC	CASSEGLAGGFGEQFF	TRBD2	16	TRBV2	TRBJ2-1	.
TGTGCCACCACCGCCCAGGGGTCCCTAGCGGAGGGCTTCGAGACCCAGTACTTC	CATTAQGSLAEGFETQYF	.	18	TRBV15	TRBJ2-5	.
TGTGCCAGCAGTGAAGTAGGAGTAGCGGGGTACGAGCAGTACTTC	CASSEVGVAGYEQYF	TRBD2	15	TRBV6-1	TRBJ2-7	.
TGCGCCAGCTCCGGGGGCACTGAAGCTTTCTTT	CASSGGTEAFF	.	11	TRBV4-1	TRBJ1-1	.
TGCAGTGCTAGTGGACGGGTGGGAGGGGGGCTCTACGAGCAGTACTTC	CSASGRVGGGLYEQYF	.	16	TRBV20-1	TRBJ2-7	few
TGCAGCGTGGACATCGGCCGCGAGCAGTACTTC	CSVDIGREQYF	.	11	TRBV29-1	TRBJ2-7	.
TGTGCCAGCAGCCCCCATGGAGCTCGGTACGAGCAGTACTTC	CASSPHGARYEQYF	.	14	TRBV9	TRBJ2-7	.
TGTGCCAGCAGCCCCCAGGCAGATACGCAGTATTTT	CASSPQADTQYF	.	12	TRBV3-1/TRBV3-2	TRBJ2-3	.
TGTGCCAGCAGCCGAGGGGGCCCATATGGCTACACCTTC	CASSRGGPYGYTF	TRBD1	13	TRBV28	TRBJ1-2	.
TGTGCCAGCAGTTACGGGCCCAGCACAGATACGCAGTATTTT	CASSYGPSTDTQYF	.	14	TRBV6-6	TRBJ2-3	.
TGTGCCAGCAGGATTGGCCAGGGGGCTGGGTTCTTC	CASRIGQGAGFF	TRBD1	12	TRBV12-3/TRBV12-4	TRBJ2-1	.
TGTGCCACCAGTGAACCCGGGACTACCCAAGAGACCCAGTACTTC	CATSEPGTTQETQYF	TRBD2	15	TRBV24-1	TRBJ2-5	few
TGTGCCAGCAGTCCCGCCCTGGGACTAGCGGGGAGTAAGAACACCGGGGAGCTGTTTTTT	CASSPALGLAGSKNTGELFF	TRBD2	20	TRBV6-6	TRBJ2-2	.
TGTGCCTGGAGGACAGATGACACTGAAGCTTTCTTT	CAWRTDDTEAFF	.	12	TRBV30	TRBJ1-1	.
TGTGCCAGCAGCCCGCAGGGGTTCGGCACTGAAGCTTTCTTT	CASSPQGFGTEAFF	.	14	TRBV7-2	TRBJ1-1	few
TGTGCCAGCAGTTACTCCGGCAGGGGGCGGGTGGAGACCCAGTACTTC	CASSYSGRGRVETQYF	TRBD1	16	TRBV6-5	TRBJ2-5	.
TGTGCCAGGGGACAGGGGGCGGGGGAGCAGTACTTC	CARGQGAGEQYF	TRBD1	12	TRBV2	TRBJ2-7	.
TGTGCCAGCGGGAGGGACAGGGGAGAGACCCAGTACTTC	CASGRDRGETQYF	TRBD1	13	TRBV6-5	TRBJ2-5	.
TGTGCCGGGAGAACTGGCCCGTACGAGCAGTACTTC	CAGRTGPYEQYF	.	12	TRBV6-5	TRBJ2-7	once
TGTGCCAGCAGCGTCGGACACGCCCAAGAGACCCAGTACTTC	CASSVGHAQETQYF	.	14	TRBV9	TRBJ2-5	.
TGTGCCAGCAGCCGCTCCGTGAGCTCTGGAAACACCATATATTTT	CASSRSVSSGNTIYF	.	15	TRBV7-9	TRBJ1-3	.
TGTGCCAGCACAGTTCGGGCTAGCGGGGCCGGGGAGCTGTTTTTT	CASTVRASGAGELFF	TRBD2	15	TRBV28	TRBJ2-2	.
TGTGCCAGCAGCCAGGGGGACAGTCATAATTCACCCCTCCACTTT	CASSQGDSHNSPLHF	TRBD1	15	TRBV3-1/TRBV3-2	TRBJ1-6	medium-sized